The 30 T cell receptor beta chains in this list originate from one sample, sequenced in a study of cytomegalovirus exposure and HLA in healthy donors. With 60 Vbeta and 13 Jbeta primers, the PCR was carried out. Data came from immunoSEQ multiplex PCR; TCRdb stores just in-frame clones and leaves some out. The table records more than 100,000 clones, less than 80% of them present only once. The sequenced sample was PBMCs. The source is a female donor in good health and CMV-seropositive.

The V and J genes are TRBV7-2 and TRBJ1-2; 11 nucleotides agree with TRBD1. V lost 1 base and J lost 6; bases outside the gene matches: 4. The germline V gene encodes CDR1 SGHTA and CDR2 FQGNSA. CDR3 length: 15 amino acids. CDR3: CASSLGTGGANGYTF. CDR3 sequence (DNA): TGTGCCAGCAGCTTAGGGACAGGGGGCGCAAATGGCTACACCTTC.

The chain is built from TRBV19 and TRBJ2-5; D might be TRBD2 (5 bases). The CDR3 extends over 11 amino acids. V was cut by 4 bases and J by 11 bases, with 11 bases left in between. Germline assignment: CDR1 LNHDA and CDR2 SQIVND (reference sequence). The CDR3: CASSTGGEQYF. For the CDR3, the DNA is TGTGCCAGTAGTACCGGTGGGGAGCAGTACTTC.

The V call is TRBV2, the J call TRBJ2-3; 13 nucleotides line up with TRBD2. Looked up from germline, CDR1 is SNHLY and CDR2 is FYNNEI. The V segment lost 6 bases and the J segment 4 bases; nucleotides outside the gene matches: 4. The CDR3 totals 15 residues. The CDR3 here is CASRDGLAGADTQYF. For the CDR3, the DNA is TGTGCCAGCAGGGACGGACTAGCGGGAGCAGATACGCAGTATTTT.

This chain joins TRBV11-2 and TRBJ2-1; TRBD2 is a possible D gene (5 bases). Germline V CDR1 and CDR2: SGHAT, FQNNGV. V lost 4 bases, J lost 6 bases, and 13 bases lay in between. The CDR3 is made up of 14 amino acids. The CDR3 spells CASSSWASINEQFF. The CDR3 bases are TGTGCCAGCAGCTCTTGGGCTAGCATCAATGAGCAGTTCTTC.

The chain employs TRBV25-1 and TRBJ2-6, with TRBD2 as a possible D gene (6 bases). Germline lookup yields CDR1 MGHDK and CDR2 SYGVNS. Trimming shortened V by 5 bases and J by 1 base, and 15 bases separated the two germline ends. The CDR3 totals 17 residues. The CDR3 region has the DNA TGTGCCAGCAGTACCACGGTAGGAGGGTCTGGGGCCAACGTCCTGACTTTC. Amino acids: CASSTTVGGSGANVLTF.

The chain combines TRBV7-3 with TRBJ1-1; TRBD1 agrees at 9 bases. The V gene's germline CDR1 is SGHTA and CDR2 FQGTGA. The CDR3 extends over 14 amino acids. V gave up 5 bases and J gave up 4 bases; unmatched junction bases: 5. The CDR3 bases are TGTGCCAGCAGCCAGACAGGGGGACCCACTGAAGCTTTCTTT. It codes for CASSQTGGPTEAFF.

The chain's CDR3 is CASSRTSVYSYNEQFF. For the CDR3, the DNA is TGTGCCAGCAGCCGGACTAGCGTTTACTCCTACAATGAGCAGTTCTTC. This chain connects TRBV7-2 to TRBJ2-1; 9 bases are shared with TRBD2. V lost 5 bases, J lost 0 bases, and 5 bases stayed unmatched. Germline V CDR1 and CDR2: SGHTA, FQGNSA. This CDR3 comprises 16 residues.

This rearrangement joins TRBV14 to TRBJ1-2, with TRBD1 matching 9 bases. This CDR3 has 18 amino acids. V shed 0 bases and J 2 bases; nucleotides not matched to a gene: 10. In germline, CDR1 is SGHDN, CDR2 FVKESK. For the CDR3, the DNA is TGTGCCAGCAGCCAAGATTCTGGGTGGACAGGGGTAAACTATGGCTACACCTTC. Its translation: CASSQDSGWTGVNYGYTF.

J is TRBJ1-1 and V is TRBV7-9, with D possibly TRBD1 on 5 matching bases. The CDR3 runs to 11 residues. V was shortened by 1 base and J by 10 bases, with 7 bases between the two germline ends. Germline values: CDR1 SEHNR, CDR2 FQNEAQ (reference sequence). The CDR3, as DNA: TGTGCCAGCAGCTTAGGTCAGGGAGCTTTCTTT. This codes for CASSLGQGAFF. Using reference TRBV7-9 and TRBJ1-1 for the parts outside the CDR3, the full variable domain is DTGVSQNPRHKITKRGQNVTFRCDPISEHNRLYWYRQTLGQGPEFLTYFQNEAQLEKSRLLSDRFSAERPKGSFSTLEIQRTEQGDSAMYLCASSLGQGAFFGQGTRLTVV.

The rearrangement uses TRBV12-5 and TRBJ1-3, with D perhaps TRBD1 (5 bases). The CDR3 spans 18 residues. Germline loops: CDR1 LGHNT, CDR2 FRNRAP. V was trimmed by 2 bases and J by 0 bases, leaving 17 bases between them. The chain's CDR3 is CASGLSSGGRHSGNTIYF. For the CDR3, the DNA is TGTGCTAGTGGTTTGTCCTCGGGGGGACGGCACTCTGGAAACACCATATATTTT.

The CDR3 nucleotides read TGCGCCAGCAGCTTGGGCCTAACGTCCCAAGAGACCCAGTACTTC. This sequence encodes CASSLGLTSQETQYF. V is TRBV5-1 and J is TRBJ2-5; D ambiguous. This CDR3 region has 15 residues. V was clipped by 0 bases and J by 1 base, with 10 bases between them. Germline V CDR1 and CDR2: SGHRS, YFSETQ.

The chain recombines TRBV5-5 with TRBJ1-1; 7 bases match TRBD1. J was trimmed by 7 bases and V by 1 base; bases with no gene match: 4. The germline V gene encodes CDR1 SGHKS and CDR2 YYEKEE (reference sequence). This CDR3 is built from 13 residues. CDR3 sequence reads: CASSLSGTDEAFF. In nucleotides, the CDR3 is TGTGCCAGCAGCTTGAGTGGGACAGATGAAGCTTTCTTT. Complete variable domain (other parts from reference TRBV5-5 and TRBJ1-1): DAGVTQSPTHLIKTRGQQVTLRCSPISGHKSVSWYQQVLGQGPQFIFQYYEKEERGRGNFPDRFSARQFPNYSSELNVNALLLGDSALYLCASSLSGTDEAFFGQGTRLTVV.

In DNA form, the CDR3 reads TGCAGCGGTGGCGATGGGGCCACAGATACGCAGTATTTT. Protein product: CSGGDGATDTQYF. The chain links TRBV29-1 to TRBJ2-3; possibly TRBD1 for D (5 bases). The CDR3 totals 13 residues. Trimming removed 7 bases at V and 2 bases at J, with 13 bases between. Germline values: CDR1 SQVTM, CDR2 ANQGSEA.

This rearrangement joins TRBV19 to TRBJ2-2, with 8 bases matching TRBD2. This CDR3 contains 15 residues. Germline assignment: CDR1 LNHDA and CDR2 SQIVND (reference sequence). The V gene end was trimmed by 5 bases and the J gene end by 1 base; junction bases not matched to a gene: 3. The chain's CDR3 is CASSYSGVNTGELFF. Written as DNA, the CDR3 is TGTGCCAGTAGTTATAGCGGGGTGAACACCGGGGAGCTGTTTTTT.

The CDR3 DNA reads as TGCGCCAGCAGTGAGTCGACTGGGTACGGTGAAGCTTTCTTT. This sequence encodes CASSESTGYGEAFF. This chain connects TRBV10-1 to TRBJ1-1; no clear D. The CDR3 runs 14 residues. Germline CDR1 and CDR2: WNHNN and SYGVQD (reference sequence). V lost 0 bases and J lost 7, with 12 bases in between.

The J gene is TRBJ1-4, the V gene TRBV5-4; the match to TRBD1 covers 10 bases. J was trimmed by 5 bases and V by 4 bases; bases with no gene match: 8. The CDR3 loop spans 16 amino acids. CDR1 SGHNT and CDR2 YYREEE come from the germline V gene (reference sequence). The CDR3 region has the DNA TGTGCCAGCAGCAATTCACCGGGACAGGGGAATGAAAAACTGTTTTTT. This encodes CASSNSPGQGNEKLFF.

This rearrangement joins TRBV27 to TRBJ2-2; D is undetermined. This CDR3 contains 13 residues. Germline values: CDR1 MNHEY, CDR2 SMNVEV (reference sequence). V dropped 7 bases and J dropped 4 bases, with 10 bases sitting between them. Written as DNA, the CDR3 is TGTGCCAGCACCTTTTCGGGCACCGGGGAGCTGTTTTTT. Amino acid sequence: CASTFSGTGELFF.

The chain uses TRBV4-1 and TRBJ1-3; TRBD1 aligns across 8 bases. Germline V CDR1 and CDR2: MGHRA, YSYEKL. The CDR3 has 14 amino acids. V trimming: 4 bases; J trimming: 4 bases; junction bases outside the gene matches: 3. CDR3 coding DNA: TGCGCCAGCAGCCCGGGGGACAGGGGAAACACCATATATTTT. Protein product: CASSPGDRGNTIYF.

This clone came up once. The chain recombines TRBV7-2 with TRBJ1-2; 10 bases map to TRBD1. This CDR3 comprises 15 residues. J was trimmed by 6 bases and V by 4 bases; bases with no gene match: 8. Germline V gives CDR1 SGHTA, CDR2 FQGNSA. CDR3 DNA sequence: TGTGCCAGCAGCTCAATGGGACAGGGGATCAATGGCTACACCTTC. Protein product: CASSSMGQGINGYTF.

This clone has more than one count but fewer than ten. The chain links TRBV10-2 to TRBJ2-2, with 12 bases fitting TRBD2. Germline V gene lookup returns CDR1 WSHSY and CDR2 SAAADI. The CDR3 runs 20 residues. V shed 6 bases, J shed 0 bases, and the junction held 14 bases outside the gene matches. CDR3 DNA sequence: TGCGCCAGCAGAATGACTAGCGGGAGACGAGGGGCAACGAACACCGGGGAGCTGTTTTTT. Protein product: CASRMTSGRRGATNTGELFF.

CDR3 DNA: TGTGCCAGCAGGGGGCAGGCGGGGAATCAGCCCCAGCATTTT. Protein product: CASRGQAGNQPQHF. This rearrangement joins TRBV6-6 to TRBJ1-5; maybe TRBD1 (5 bases). The CDR3 contains 14 residues. V was cut by 6 bases and J by 4 bases, with 13 bases left in between. Germline loops: CDR1 MNHNY, CDR2 SVGAGI (reference sequence).

V is TRBV6-6 and J is TRBJ2-7; the match to TRBD2 covers 8 bases. CDR1 and CDR2 (germline): MNHNY, SVGAGI (reference sequence). V shed 6 bases and J 2 bases; nucleotides not matched to a gene: 9. The CDR3 contains 15 residues. CDR3 nucleotide sequence: TGTGCCAGCAGAAATCTCCAGCGGGGGACCTACGAGCAGTACTTC. Amino acids: CASRNLQRGTYEQYF.

V usage is TRBV29-1 and J usage is TRBJ1-1, with D perhaps TRBD1 (5 bases). The germline V and J ends were trimmed by 7 bases and 0 bases, with 21 bases remaining between them. The CDR3 has 16 residues. The germline gives CDR1 SQVTM, CDR2 ANQGSEA. The DNA of the CDR3 is TGCAGCGCCGCGATGGGGTGGGGGGGACTGAACACTGAAGCTTTCTTT. This codes for CSAAMGWGGLNTEAFF.

This chain links TRBV14 with TRBJ1-4; D call uncertain. V lost 6 bases to trimming and J lost 5 bases, with 19 bases between them. The CDR3 is 16 residues long. Germline CDR1 and CDR2: SGHDN and FVKESK. The CDR3 DNA follows: TGTGCCAGCAGTCACCGGCGCCCATCCGGGAATGAAAAACTGTTTTTT. Translation: CASSHRRPSGNEKLFF. Together with reference TRBV14 and TRBJ1-4, the CDR3 gives the full variable domain: EAGVTQFPSHSVIEKGQTVTLRCDPISGHDNLYWYRRVMGKEIKFLLHFVKESKQDESGMPNNRFLAERTGGTYSTLKVQPAELEDSGVYFCASSHRRPSGNEKLFFGSGTQLSVL.

A few counts support this clone. Other DNA sequences in this sample translate to the same CDR3. The chain recombines TRBV30 with TRBJ2-7; no clear D. The CDR3 is 12 amino acids. Germline V CDR1 and CDR2: GTSNPN, SVGIG (reference sequence). Trimming took off 0 bases at V and 3 bases at J, with 6 bases between the two ends. The CDR3, as DNA: TGTGCCTGGAGTGTGGGCCTCTACGAGCAGTACTTC. It yields the protein CAWSVGLYEQYF.

The V call is TRBV7-2, the J call TRBJ1-1, with 8 bases lining up with TRBD1. Per germline, CDR1 SGHTA and CDR2 FQGNSA. This CDR3 is built from 13 residues. With V trimmed by 7 bases and J by 2 bases, 3 bases remained unmatched. The CDR3 region has the DNA TGTGCCAGCAAGGGACAGGCAAACACTGAAGCTTTCTTT. This sequence encodes CASKGQANTEAFF.

The genes are TRBV5-1 and TRBJ2-7; no clear D gene. Germline V gives CDR1 SGHRS, CDR2 YFSETQ. V was shortened by 1 base and J by 0 bases, with 11 bases between the two germline ends. CDR3 size: 15 residues. CDR3: CASSLQATSSYEQYF. In DNA, the CDR3 is TGCGCCAGCAGCTTGCAGGCCACGAGCTCCTACGAGCAGTACTTC.

The chain joins TRBV6-5 to TRBJ2-7; D possibly corresponds to TRBD2 (6 bases). The CDR3 has 13 amino acids. Between the trimmed V and J ends, which lost 5 bases and 7 bases, there was a span of 15 bases. Germline lookup yields CDR1 MNHEY and CDR2 SVGAGI. The CDR3 region has the DNA TGTGCCAGCAGTAGACTAGATCAAAGGGAGCAGTACTTC. The encoded protein is CASSRLDQREQYF.

The V and J genes are TRBV27 and TRBJ2-5; D is unresolved. Near its end, the DNA agrees better with TRBJ2-7, so the J call may be wrong. Germline V lookup: CDR1 MNHEY, CDR2 SMNVEV (reference sequence). This CDR3 comprises 14 residues. The CDR3 nucleotides are TGTGCCAGCAGTCTAACGGATGCGACAACCGAGCAGTACTTC. Translating gives CASSLTDATTEQYF.

This chain connects TRBV6-1 to TRBJ2-5, with TRBD1 matching 9 bases. The CDR3 runs to 13 residues. Trimming cost V 6 bases and J 2 bases; bases outside gene matches: 1. CDR1 and CDR2 from the germline V gene are MNHNS and SASEGT. This CDR3 is CASSGQGQETQYF. In DNA, the CDR3 is TGTGCCAGCAGCGGACAGGGGCAAGAGACCCAGTACTTC.